This TCR beta chain was obtained from a study of cytomegalovirus exposure and HLA in healthy donors. Study-wide findings and caveats: Cytomegalovirus association was listed for around 170 TCR beta chains.

Germline V CDR1 and CDR2: SGHTA, FQGNSA. The CDR3 runs to 15 residues. Trimming took off 5 bases at V and 0 bases at J, with 11 bases between the two ends. The PCR was carried out with 60 Vbeta primers and 13 Jbeta primers. The repertoire was sequenced with immunoSEQ multiplex PCR; TCRdb's copy has only in-frame clones and lacks some. Of around 150,000 clones listed, roughly 80% are singletons. Comment on this clone: Its target is unknown.

Sequencing was performed on PBMCs. This chain links TRBV7-2 with TRBJ1-5; D perhaps matches TRBD1 (6 bases). The sequence was obtained from a man aged 25 to 45 in good health and CMV-seronegative. The DNA for the CDR3 is TGTGCCAGCAGCCGACAGGCAGATAGCAATCAGCCCCAGCATTTT. Translating it yields CASSRQADSNQPQHF.